These 18 T cell receptor beta chains were sequenced from one sample in a study of vaccination and CD4 T cells after COVID-19. Cultured CD4+ T-cell DNA underwent Oncomine TCR Beta short-read sequencing. The template was genomic DNA from cultured CD4+ T cells. TCRdb redid the calling of the PCR reads with MiXCR, one entry per CDR3 protein. Altogether over 8,500 distinct CDR3 sequences are present, roughly 28% being singletons, with the ten largest covering more than 20%. Treatment defined: approximately 10-day PBMC culture with coronavirus spike peptide pools or control peptides (ViraFEST assay). Before the COVID-19 pandemic (2011-2018), CD4+ T cells were obtained from the unexposed donor. What these receptors recognize is not known. Specimen: CD4+ T cells from blood, cultured in vitro. These receptors originate from a human donor in good health.

There are a few counts of this clonotype. The chain couples TRBV19 to TRBJ1-1; D not certain. The ends were cut back, 0 bases at V and 8 bases at J, with 4 bases in the middle. The CDR3 has 11 amino acids. Germline values: CDR1 LNHDA, CDR2 SQIVND (reference sequence). The chain's CDR3 is CASSIELEAFF. The CDR3, as DNA: TGTGCCAGTAGTATAGAACTAGAAGCTTTCTTT.

This clonotype was seen more than once but under ten times. The rearrangement joins TRBV30 to TRBJ1-5; D uncertain. The CDR3 loop spans 13 amino acids. V shed 3 bases and J shed 0 bases, with 6 bases lying between them. Germline V gene sequence: CDR1 GTSNPN, CDR2 SVGIG (reference sequence). CDR3 region: CAWSEDSNQPQHF. The CDR3 DNA reads as TGTGCCTGGAGCGAAGATAGCAATCAGCCCCAGCATTTT. The complete variable domain, with remaining parts taken from reference TRBV30 and TRBJ1-5, reads SQTIHQWPATLVQPVGSPLSLECTVEGTSNPNLYWYRQAAGRGLQLLFYSVGIGQISSEVPQNLSASRPQDRQFILSSKKLLLSDSGFYLCAWSEDSNQPQHFGDGTRLSIL.

This clonotype was counted between two and nine times. The gene calls are TRBV5-1 and TRBJ2-5; no clear D. CDR1 SGHRS and CDR2 YFSETQ come from the germline V gene. Between the trimmed V and J ends, which lost 7 bases and 1 base, there was a span of 11 bases. This CDR3 is 13 amino acids long. The CDR3 nucleotides read TGCGCCAGCTCGATGGGCAGCCAAGAGACCCAGTACTTC. Protein sequence: CASSMGSQETQYF.

By sample share, this clonotype is medium-sized. V usage is TRBV2 and J usage is TRBJ1-2; TRBD1 aligns across 9 bases. Trimming cost V 6 bases and J 3 bases; bases outside gene matches: 11. The CDR3 contains 16 residues. Germline-derived CDR1 and CDR2 are SNHLY and FYNNEI. The CDR3 loop is CASRPTKQGADYGYTF. As DNA, the CDR3 is TGTGCCAGCAGGCCAACTAAACAGGGGGCGGACTATGGCTACACCTTC.

V gene TRBV20-1 combines with J gene TRBJ2-1; D is ambiguous. From germline, CDR1 is DFQATT and CDR2 SNEGSKA (reference sequence). Trimming left V 6 bases short and J 7 bases short, with 10 bases between. The CDR3 has 11 amino acids. CDR3 residues: CSALSRNEQFF. CDR3 DNA sequence: TGCAGTGCGCTCTCCCGGAATGAGCAGTTCTTC.

The rearrangement links TRBV28 to TRBJ1-1; D remains unclear. Germline values: CDR1 MDHEN, CDR2 SYDVKM. Trimming removed 2 bases from V and 0 bases from J, with 4 bases in between. The CDR3 length is 13 residues. The CDR3 DNA reads as TGTGCCAGCAGTTTAAAAATGAACACTGAAGCTTTCTTT. Its protein product is CASSLKMNTEAFF.

This clonotype was seen a handful of times. The gene calls are TRBV27 and TRBJ2-5; tentatively, D is TRBD2 (6 bases). V was pared by 5 bases and J by 7 bases, with 20 bases between. The CDR3 has 15 residues. The germline gives CDR1 MNHEY, CDR2 SMNVEV (reference sequence). The CDR3 nucleotides read TGTGCCAGCAGTCGCTCCCGGGATGGGCGGGGGACCCAGTACTTC. Residues: CASSRSRDGRGTQYF.

The chain links TRBV29-1 to TRBJ2-3; D not resolved. Trimming took 5 bases from V and 0 from J, leaving 9 bases between them. Germline-derived CDR1 and CDR2 are SQVTM and ANQGSEA. The CDR3 is made up of 13 amino acids. DNA for the CDR3: TGCAGCGTTTCCTATTCTAGCACAGATACGCAGTATTTT. Protein: CSVSYSSTDTQYF.

This clonotype was detected a few times. The chain carries TRBV30 and TRBJ2-7; TRBD1 agrees at 8 bases. Germline V gives CDR1 GTSNPN, CDR2 SVGIG (reference sequence). CDR3 length: 15 residues. With V trimmed by 3 bases and J by 6 bases, 13 bases remained unmatched. The CDR3 bases are TGTGCCTGGAGCCTACCCGGGACAGGTTTTGGCGAGCAGTACTTC. It translates to CAWSLPGTGFGEQYF.

The chain has TRBV5-4 and TRBJ2-7; no clear D gene. Germline values: CDR1 SGHNT, CDR2 YYREEE (reference sequence). CDR3 length: 14 residues. Trimming cost V 0 bases and J 2 bases, with 9 bases left between them. CDR3 DNA: TGTGCCAGCAGCTTGGGGCCCGCCGCCTACGAGCAGTACTTC. Amino acid sequence: CASSLGPAAYEQYF.

This clonotype was seen a handful of times. The chain carries TRBV27 and TRBJ2-7, with 11 bases aligning to TRBD1. The J segment lost 6 bases and the V segment lost 4 bases, leaving 11 bases of the junction unmatched. The germline gives CDR1 MNHEY, CDR2 SMNVEV (reference sequence). The CDR3 runs 16 residues. This chain's CDR3 is CASSSRAGTGGPEQYF. CDR3 bases: TGTGCCAGCAGTTCGCGGGCCGGGACAGGGGGGCCCGAGCAGTACTTC.

This chain connects TRBV7-8 to TRBJ2-3; 8 nucleotides match TRBD1. After removal of 4 bases from V and 4 bases from J, the junction contained 1 base not matched to a gene. CDR1 and CDR2 from the germline V gene are SGHVS and FQNEAQ. The CDR3 consists of 13 residues. The CDR3 coding sequence is TGTGCCAGCAGCTCAGGGGGCTCAGATACGCAGTATTTT. Encoded protein: CASSSGGSDTQYF.

This clonotype showed up just a few times. V gene TRBV27 combines with J gene TRBJ2-2; D not resolved. This CDR3 has 13 amino acids. The germline CDR1 and CDR2 sequences are MNHEY and SMNVEV (reference sequence). Trimming removed 5 bases at V and 3 bases at J, with 7 bases between. The CDR3 loop is CASSPRDTGELFF. The DNA for the CDR3 is TGTGCCAGCAGTCCTCGGGACACCGGGGAGCTGTTTTTT.

This clonotype was detected only a few times. The chain links TRBV20-1 to TRBJ1-6; maybe TRBD1 (5 bases). CDR3 size: 17 residues. With 6 bases removed from V and 5 bases from J, the gap between germline ends came to 23 bases. Germline values: CDR1 DFQATT, CDR2 SNEGSKA (reference sequence). CDR3 amino acids: CSAHLVQGEFDNSPLHF. The CDR3 coding sequence is TGCAGTGCCCATTTGGTCCAGGGAGAGTTTGATAATTCACCCCTCCACTTT.

There are a few counts of this clonotype. This sequence joins TRBV7-9 and TRBJ1-1; the match to TRBD1 covers 8 bases. CDR3 length equals 14 residues. The V segment lost 4 bases and the J segment 6 bases; nucleotides outside the gene matches: 7. Per germline, CDR1 SEHNR and CDR2 FQNEAQ (reference sequence). The CDR3 sequence is CASSWTQGAAEAFF. The CDR3, as DNA: TGTGCCAGCAGCTGGACCCAGGGGGCCGCTGAAGCTTTCTTT.

The chain employs TRBV7-2 and TRBJ2-7; 11 bases match TRBD2. The CDR3 is made up of 16 amino acids. The V and J ends lost 4 bases and 2 bases, in that order; junction bases with no gene match: 7. Germline-derived CDR1 and CDR2 are SGHTA and FQGNSA. The CDR3 reads CASSSGTSGLAYEQYF. Written as DNA, the CDR3 is TGTGCCAGCAGCTCTGGGACTAGCGGCTTAGCCTACGAGCAGTACTTC.

The chain combines TRBV20-1 with TRBJ1-5; D remains ambiguous. Germline V gene lookup returns CDR1 DFQATT and CDR2 SNEGSKA (reference sequence). This CDR3 region has 14 residues. Between the trimmed V and J ends, which lost 6 bases and 3 bases, there was a span of 15 bases. The CDR3 region is CSAAARRDNQPQHF. In DNA form, the CDR3 reads TGCAGTGCCGCCGCTCGGCGGGACAATCAGCCCCAGCATTTT.

In this sample, this clonotype turned up a few times. This chain connects TRBV6-2 or TRBV6-3 to TRBJ2-7, with 10 bases fitting TRBD2. The CDR3 loop spans 16 amino acids. The J segment lost 1 base and the V segment lost 4 bases, leaving 7 bases of the junction unmatched. The germline CDR1 and CDR2 sequences are MNHEY and SVGEGT. The CDR3 DNA reads TGTGCCAGCAGTTCTCTCCTAGCGGGAGTGTCCTACGAGCAGTACTTC. Translated: CASSSLLAGVSYEQYF.